The present entry profiles one T cell receptor (beta chain) with its context. This specimen belongs to a study of early T cells in non-severe SARS-CoV-2 infection. TCRdb reanalysed the 5' RACE reads using MiXCR and keeps one entry per CDR3 protein. This sample has some 32,000 distinct CDR3 sequences; 5.7% occur once, and the top ten carry about 7%. The CDR3 covers 16 residues. The germline CDR1 and CDR2 sequences are DFQATT and SNEGSKA (reference sequence). V trimming: 5 bases; J trimming: 1 base; junction bases outside the gene matches: 10. The clonotype comes from an adult who was a healthcare worker with PCR-confirmed SARS-CoV-2 infection or an uninfected control (not recorded which). V usage is TRBV20-1 and J usage is TRBJ2-7, with 11 positions matching TRBD1. Sequenced input: whole blood. The CDR3 sequence is CSAPERGQGVSYEQYF. CDR3 DNA: TGCAGTGCTCCAGAGAGGGGACAGGGGGTGTCCTACGAGCAGTACTTC.